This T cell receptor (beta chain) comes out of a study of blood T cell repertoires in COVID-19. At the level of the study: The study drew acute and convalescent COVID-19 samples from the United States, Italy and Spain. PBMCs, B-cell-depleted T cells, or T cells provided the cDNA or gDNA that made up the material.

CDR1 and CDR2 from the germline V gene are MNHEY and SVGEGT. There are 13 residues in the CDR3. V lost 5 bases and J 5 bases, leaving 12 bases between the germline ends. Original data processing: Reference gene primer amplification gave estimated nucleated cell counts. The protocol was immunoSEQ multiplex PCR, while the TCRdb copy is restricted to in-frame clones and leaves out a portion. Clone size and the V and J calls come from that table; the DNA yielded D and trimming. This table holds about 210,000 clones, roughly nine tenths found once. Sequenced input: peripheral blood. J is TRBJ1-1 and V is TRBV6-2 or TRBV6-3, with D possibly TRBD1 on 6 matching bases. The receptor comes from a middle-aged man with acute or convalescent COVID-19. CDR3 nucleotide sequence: TGTGCCAGCAGTCCATTACAGGGAACTGAAGCTTTCTTT. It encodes CASSPLQGTEAFF.